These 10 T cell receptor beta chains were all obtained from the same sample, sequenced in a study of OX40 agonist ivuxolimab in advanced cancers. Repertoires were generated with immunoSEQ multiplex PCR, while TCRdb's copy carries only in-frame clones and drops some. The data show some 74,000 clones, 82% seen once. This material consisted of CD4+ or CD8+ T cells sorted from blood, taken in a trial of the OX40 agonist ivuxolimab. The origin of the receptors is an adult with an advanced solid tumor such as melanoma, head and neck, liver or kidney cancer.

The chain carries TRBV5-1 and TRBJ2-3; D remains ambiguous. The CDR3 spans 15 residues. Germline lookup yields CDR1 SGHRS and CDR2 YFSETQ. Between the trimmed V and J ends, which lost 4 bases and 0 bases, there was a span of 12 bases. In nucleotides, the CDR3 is TGCGCCAGCAGCCCCAACTCACTAAGCACAGATACGCAGTATTTT. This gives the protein CASSPNSLSTDTQYF.

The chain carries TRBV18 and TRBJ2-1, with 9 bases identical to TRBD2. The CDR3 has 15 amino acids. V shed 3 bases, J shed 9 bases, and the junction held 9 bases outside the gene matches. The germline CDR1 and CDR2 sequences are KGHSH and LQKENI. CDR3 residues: CASSPASGIGSEQFF. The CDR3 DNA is TGTGCCAGCTCACCTGCTAGCGGGATCGGTTCTGAGCAGTTCTTC.

CDR3 sequence: CASSPGGWGGQFNNEQFF. The CDR3 nucleotides are TGTGCCAGTAGTCCTGGAGGGTGGGGGGGTCAGTTTAACAATGAGCAGTTCTTC. The chain has TRBV19 and TRBJ2-1, with TRBD2 matching over 7 bases. The ends lost 5 bases at V and 5 bases at J; junction bases unmatched: 18. The CDR3 totals 18 residues. Germline V gene data show CDR1 as LNHDA and CDR2 as SQIVND (reference sequence).

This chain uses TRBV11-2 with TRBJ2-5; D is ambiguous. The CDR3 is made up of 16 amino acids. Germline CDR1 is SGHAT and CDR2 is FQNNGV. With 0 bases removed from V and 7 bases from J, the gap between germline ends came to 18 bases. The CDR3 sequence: CASSLDNGVSFLTQYF. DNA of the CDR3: TGTGCCAGCAGCTTAGATAATGGCGTCAGTTTTTTGACCCAGTACTTC.

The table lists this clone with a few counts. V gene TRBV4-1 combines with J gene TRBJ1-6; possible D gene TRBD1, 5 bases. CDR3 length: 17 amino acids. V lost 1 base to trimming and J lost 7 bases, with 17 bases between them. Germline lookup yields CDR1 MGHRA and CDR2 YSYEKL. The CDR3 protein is CASSQARARGLNSPLHF. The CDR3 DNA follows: TGCGCCAGCAGCCAAGCCCGAGCCCGGGGCCTGAATTCACCCCTCCACTTT.

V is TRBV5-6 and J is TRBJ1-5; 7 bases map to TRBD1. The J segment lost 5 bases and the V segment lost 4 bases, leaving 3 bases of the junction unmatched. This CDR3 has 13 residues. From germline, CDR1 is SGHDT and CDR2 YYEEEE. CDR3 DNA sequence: TGTGCCAGCAGCAGGGGGCCCCATCAGCCCCAGCATTTT. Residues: CASSRGPHQPQHF.

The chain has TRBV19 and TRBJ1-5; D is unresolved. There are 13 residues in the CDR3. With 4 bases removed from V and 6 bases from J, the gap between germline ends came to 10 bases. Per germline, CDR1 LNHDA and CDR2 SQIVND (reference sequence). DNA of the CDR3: TGTGCCAGTAGTACGGACTTTATTCAGCCCCAGCATTTT. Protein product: CASSTDFIQPQHF. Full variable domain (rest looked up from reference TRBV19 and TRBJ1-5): DGGITQSPKYLFRKEGQNVTLSCEQNLNHDAMYWYRQDPGQGLRLIYYSQIVNDFQKGDIAEGYSVSREKKESFPLTVTSAQKNPTAFYLCASSTDFIQPQHFGDGTRLSIL.

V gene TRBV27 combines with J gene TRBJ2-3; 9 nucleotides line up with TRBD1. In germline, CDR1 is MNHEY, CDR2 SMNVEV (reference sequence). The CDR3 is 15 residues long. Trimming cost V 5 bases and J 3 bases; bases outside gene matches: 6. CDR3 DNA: TGTGCCAGCAGTAGTCTCGGACAGGGGACAGATACGCAGTATTTT. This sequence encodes CASSSLGQGTDTQYF.

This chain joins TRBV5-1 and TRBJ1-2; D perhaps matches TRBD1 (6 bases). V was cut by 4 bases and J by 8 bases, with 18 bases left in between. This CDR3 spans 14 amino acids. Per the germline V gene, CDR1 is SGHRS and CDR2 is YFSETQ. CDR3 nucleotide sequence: TGCGCCAGCAGCCCCGGGACATTCGGGAACGGCTACACCTTC. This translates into CASSPGTFGNGYTF.

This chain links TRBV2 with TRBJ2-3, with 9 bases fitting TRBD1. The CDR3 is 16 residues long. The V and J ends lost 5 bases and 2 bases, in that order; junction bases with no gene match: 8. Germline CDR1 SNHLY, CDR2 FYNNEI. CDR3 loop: CASSTSTGGHTDTQYF. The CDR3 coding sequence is TGTGCCAGCAGTACGTCCACAGGGGGCCACACAGATACGCAGTATTTT.